The 21 T cell receptor beta chains below were found in one sample sequenced in a study of naive and memory T cell subsets (dated by TCRdb to the late 2010s). Library construction relied on UMI-ligation and nested PCR. The sequencing machine was an Illumina MiSeq. An equimolar mix of two oligonucleotides covering both TRBC1 and TRBC2 was used as the beta constant-region primer. Four rounds of PCR were used to amplify ligated cDNA, with nested alpha and beta constant-region primers being used together with the SP2 primer. Starting from the raw public reads, TCRdb applied fastp trimming at Q25, assembled clones with MiXCR and retained in-frame beta chains. Records with the same CDR3 protein are collapsed into one entry carrying the most frequent genes and DNA. A total of roughly 140,000 distinct CDR3 sequences appear in this sample, approximately 20% of them only once. Around 0.63% of the sample is held by the ten biggest clonotypes.

Broad study findings and their caveats: Naive repertoires, especially CD8, contained a few larger clonotypes, possibly memory cells re-expressing CD45RA.

No antigen has been identified for these receptors. Sample: naive CD8+ T cells from blood. The cell subset or site label, read with the paper, signifies: naive T cells, CD45RA high CD27+. All receptors derive from a human donor in good health.

The CDR3 DNA is TGTGCCAGCAGCTTTGCCGGGTCCTCCTACGAGCAGTACTTC. It specifies CASSFAGSSYEQYF. The chain couples TRBV11-2 to TRBJ2-7; D gene uncertain. The V end lost 3 bases, the J end lost 0 bases, and 9 bases lay between the germline ends. This CDR3 has 14 amino acids. Germline CDR1 is SGHAT and CDR2 is FQNNGV.

The gene calls are TRBV12-3 or TRBV12-4 and TRBJ2-2; 8 bases are a match to TRBD2. The length of the CDR3 is 13 residues. J lost 7 bases, V lost 8 bases, and 6 bases had no gene match. CDR3 residues: CASAGLVVGELFF. The CDR3 region has the DNA TGTGCCAGCGCGGGACTAGTAGTCGGGGAGCTGTTTTTT.

This clonotype has just a few counts. The chain combines TRBV5-6 with TRBJ2-5; 7 bases are a match to TRBD1. The germline V gene encodes CDR1 SGHDT and CDR2 YYEEEE. Trimming cost V 7 bases and J 2 bases; bases outside gene matches: 11. CDR3 length: 15 amino acids. In nucleotides, the CDR3 is TGTGCCAGCTTGACTCGGGACAGCCCTCAAGAGACCCAGTACTTC. It encodes CASLTRDSPQETQYF.

In its sample, this clonotype was seen a few times. The rearrangement joins TRBV12-3 or TRBV12-4 to TRBJ2-5; a possible D gene is TRBD2 (6 bases). Trimming pared 3 bases from V and 5 bases from J, leaving 13 bases between. This CDR3 region has 14 residues. As DNA, the CDR3 is TGTGCCAGCAGTTTTATCGCAGGGAGGGAGACCCAGTACTTC. Residues: CASSFIAGRETQYF.

This clonotype was seen more than once but under ten times. The chain couples TRBV28 to TRBJ2-1; weak D call: TRBD1 (6 bases). CDR3 length: 16 residues. Trimming removed 4 bases at V and 7 bases at J, with 20 bases between. The V gene's germline CDR1 is MDHEN and CDR2 SYDVKM. The CDR3 nucleotides are TGTGCCAGCAGTTCGATACAGGGTTTCGACACGAATGAGCAGTTCTTC. Encoded protein: CASSSIQGFDTNEQFF.

This clonotype was picked up a small number of times. Here the CDR3 reads CASSPGHPLLYGYTF. DNA of the CDR3: TGTGCCAGCAGCCCGGGACACCCGCTCCTCTATGGCTACACCTTC. This chain joins TRBV3-1 and TRBJ1-2; D possibly corresponds to TRBD1 (6 bases). The CDR3 has 15 residues. The V end lost 4 bases, the J end lost 4 bases, and 16 bases lay between the germline ends. Germline CDR1 is LGHDT and CDR2 is YNNKEL (reference sequence).

V usage is TRBV5-1 and J usage is TRBJ2-1, with D perhaps given as TRBD1 or TRBD2 (5 bases each). Germline V gene lookup returns CDR1 SGHRS and CDR2 YFSETQ. V was cut by 2 bases and J by 5 bases, with 17 bases left in between. CDR3 size: 16 residues. CDR3 loop: CASSLLPGPTNNEQFF. The CDR3 DNA sequence: TGCGCCAGCAGCTTACTACCGGGACCAACGAACAATGAGCAGTTCTTC.

The chain has TRBV19 and TRBJ1-5; D not resolved. With 4 bases removed from V and 1 base from J, the gap between germline ends came to 17 bases. The length of the CDR3 is 17 residues. Germline values: CDR1 LNHDA, CDR2 SQIVND (reference sequence). The CDR3 sequence: CASSTPAFTTSNQPQHF. The CDR3 DNA reads as TGTGCCAGTAGTACCCCCGCATTTACTACAAGCAATCAGCCCCAGCATTTT. Full variable domain (remainder filled in from reference TRBV19 and TRBJ1-5): DGGITQSPKYLFRKEGQNVTLSCEQNLNHDAMYWYRQDPGQGLRLIYYSQIVNDFQKGDIAEGYSVSREKKESFPLTVTSAQKNPTAFYLCASSTPAFTTSNQPQHFGDGTRLSIL.

The J gene is TRBJ1-2, the V gene TRBV5-1; no reliable D call. The CDR3 consists of 13 residues. Deletions cut 0 bases from V and 4 bases from J, with 7 bases between. CDR1 and CDR2 (germline): SGHRS, YFSETQ. CDR3 sequence reads: CASSLDSFYGYTF. The CDR3 nucleotides are TGCGCCAGCAGCTTGGACAGCTTCTATGGCTACACCTTC.

The chain links TRBV2 to TRBJ2-3; TRBD1 matches at 8 bases. The CDR3 contains 21 residues. V gave up 6 bases and J gave up 3 bases; unmatched junction bases: 26. The germline V gene has CDR1 SNHLY and CDR2 FYNNEI. The CDR3 DNA is TGTGCCAGCAGGAAAGACAGGGGACTGGTGGTCGGCGAGCGAGTTACAGATACGCAGTATTTT. This codes for CASRKDRGLVVGERVTDTQYF.

On this clonotype itself: The junction differs from germline at one of its ends, possibly a read error. The chain links TRBV19 to TRBJ2-1; D remains unclear. The CDR3 is made up of 16 amino acids. CDR1 is LNHDA and CDR2 is SQIVND in the germline V gene (reference sequence). CDR3 region: CASSTPLLNSYDEQFF. For the CDR3, the DNA is TGTGCCAGTAGTACCCCCCTTCTAAATTCCTACGATGAGCAGTTCTTC.

The J gene is TRBJ1-2, the V gene TRBV28; D uncertain. V shed 5 bases and J shed 3 bases, with 16 bases lying between them. This CDR3 contains 15 residues. Germline CDR1 is MDHEN and CDR2 is SYDVKM. CDR3 sequence reads: CASSPYPLQDYGYTF. In DNA form, the CDR3 reads TGTGCCAGCAGTCCCTACCCCTTGCAGGACTATGGCTACACCTTC.

This clonotype showed up just a few times. The CDR3 loop is CSARDSGLTNTEAFF. Written as DNA, the CDR3 is TGCAGTGCTAGAGATTCCGGACTTACGAACACTGAAGCTTTCTTT. V gene TRBV20-1 combines with J gene TRBJ1-1; D not resolved. V shed 0 bases and J shed 1 base, with 12 bases lying between them. In germline, CDR1 is DFQATT, CDR2 SNEGSKA (reference sequence). The CDR3 runs to 15 residues.

The chain links TRBV4-1 to TRBJ1-3, with 7 bases lining up with TRBD1. The CDR3 contains 17 residues. Unmatched junction bases numbered 12, after V lost 0 bases and J lost 7 bases. The germline gives CDR1 MGHRA, CDR2 YSYEKL. The CDR3 nucleotides are TGCGCCAGCAGCCAAGATTCCCGTGCGACAGGGTCGAACACCATATATTTT. It specifies CASSQDSRATGSNTIYF.

This clonotype was picked up a small number of times. CDR3 DNA sequence: TGCAGCGTTTCTCTAGCGGGAGGGCCAGAGACCCAGTACTTC. Protein sequence: CSVSLAGGPETQYF. This chain joins TRBV29-1 and TRBJ2-5; the match to TRBD2 covers 12 bases. The CDR3 runs 14 residues. With V trimmed by 5 bases and J by 4 bases, 5 bases remained unmatched. Germline values: CDR1 SQVTM, CDR2 ANQGSEA.

This clonotype was detected only a few times. The V and J genes are TRBV12-3 or TRBV12-4 and TRBJ2-1; D could derive from TRBD1 or TRBD2 (5 bases each). The CDR3 consists of 17 residues. The V and J ends lost 3 bases and 6 bases respectively, with 21 bases between them. CDR3 coding DNA: TGTGCCAGCAGTTTCATTCTCGAGAGGGACCCTCGCAATGAGCAGTTCTTC. Protein: CASSFILERDPRNEQFF.

In this sample, this clonotype turned up a few times. V and J are TRBV6-1 and TRBJ1-3; D is unresolved. V lost 8 bases, J lost 4 bases, and 6 bases lay in between. Germline V gene sequence: CDR1 MNHNS, CDR2 SASEGT. This CDR3 region has 11 residues. The CDR3 here is CASPSGNTIYF. For the CDR3, the DNA is TGTGCCAGCCCGTCAGGAAACACCATATATTTT.

The gene calls are TRBV12-3 or TRBV12-4 and TRBJ2-3, with D possibly being TRBD1 or TRBD2 (5 bases each). V was trimmed by 4 bases and J by 0 bases, leaving 17 bases between them. The CDR3 loop spans 17 amino acids. The CDR3 DNA follows: TGTGCCAGCAGTTGGCATCCCCCCCGGGGCAGCACAGATACGCAGTATTTT. As protein: CASSWHPPRGSTDTQYF.

The genes are TRBV28 and TRBJ1-4, with D possibly being TRBD1 (5 bases). V lost 2 bases to trimming and J lost 7 bases, with 14 bases between them. Germline lookup yields CDR1 MDHEN and CDR2 SYDVKM. The CDR3 has 15 residues. CDR3 sequence: CASSLLPGRGEKLFF. CDR3 bases: TGTGCCAGCAGTTTACTCCCAGGGCGGGGTGAAAAACTGTTTTTT. The full variable domain, completed using reference TRBV28 and TRBJ1-4, is DVKVTQSSRYLVKRTGEKVFLECVQDMDHENMFWYRQDPGLGLRLIYFSYDVKMKEKGDIPEGYSVSREKKERFSLILESASTNQTSMYLCASSLLPGRGEKLFFGSGTQLSVL.

This clonotype was seen ten or more times. The chain combines TRBV12-3 or TRBV12-4 with TRBJ2-1, with TRBD2 identical over 8 bases. J gave up 13 bases and V 2 bases, and 4 bases lay outside the gene matches. The CDR3 has 12 residues. Written as DNA, the CDR3 is TGTGCCAGCAGTTTAAGTCGGGAGGGCCAGTTCTTC. This gives the protein CASSLSREGQFF.

V gene TRBV3-1 combines with J gene TRBJ2-4; 8 bases align to TRBD2. This CDR3 spans 17 amino acids. CDR1 is LGHDT, CDR2 YNNKEL, per germline (reference sequence). The J segment lost 3 bases and the V segment lost 1 base, leaving 8 bases of the junction unmatched. Here the CDR3 DNA reads TGTGCCAGCAGCCAAGTTTCGGGGCGGGAGGTCAAAAACATTCAGTACTTC. Protein sequence: CASSQVSGREVKNIQYF.